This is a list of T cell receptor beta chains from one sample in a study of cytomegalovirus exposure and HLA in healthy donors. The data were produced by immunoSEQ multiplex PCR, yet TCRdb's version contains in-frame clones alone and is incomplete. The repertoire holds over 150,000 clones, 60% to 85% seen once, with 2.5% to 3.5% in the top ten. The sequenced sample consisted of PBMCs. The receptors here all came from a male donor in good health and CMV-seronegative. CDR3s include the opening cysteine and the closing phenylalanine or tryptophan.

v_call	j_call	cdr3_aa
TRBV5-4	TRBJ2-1	CASSSPGVGGGPSEQFF
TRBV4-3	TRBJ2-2	CASSQVGPGANTGELFF
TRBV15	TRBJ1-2	CATSREGNYGYTF
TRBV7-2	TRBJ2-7	CASSLVPVNYEQYF
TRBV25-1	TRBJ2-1	CASSEGRSYNEQFF
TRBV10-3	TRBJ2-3	CAISDQGEPQKQYF
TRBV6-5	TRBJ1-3	CASTPTTGTGNTIYF
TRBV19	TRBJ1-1	CASSSPKRGTNTEAFF
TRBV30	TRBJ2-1	CAWSLGGGANEQFF
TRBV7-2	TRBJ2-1	CASSLASGTYNEQFF
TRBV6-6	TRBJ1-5	CASASGPSNQPQHF
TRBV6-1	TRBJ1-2	CASSGTVGQSSGYTF
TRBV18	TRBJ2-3	CASSPHKPGTGDDTQYF
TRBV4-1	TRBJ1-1	CASSRQGGGPLNTEAFF
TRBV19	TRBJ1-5	CASSIGQDSNQPQHF
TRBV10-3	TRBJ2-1	CATRLAGGPYNEQFF
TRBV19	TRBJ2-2	CASSIERPGLAFHGELFF
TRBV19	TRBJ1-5	CASSPDIGNQPQHF
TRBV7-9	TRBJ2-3	CASSLAFGADTQYF
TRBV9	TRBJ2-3	CASSVSGRTDTQYF
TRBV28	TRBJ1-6	CASMTGHNSPLHF
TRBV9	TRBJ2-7	CASSVGGGRTYEQYF
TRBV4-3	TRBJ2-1	CASSPTSGLQNEQFF
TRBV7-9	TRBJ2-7	CASSQTKGGITYEQYF
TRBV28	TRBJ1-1	CASSTRQDSEAFF
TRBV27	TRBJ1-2	CASSLRSGLLTNYGYTF
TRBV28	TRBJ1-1	CASSPRQGVNTEAFF
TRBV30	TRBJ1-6	CAWSTGGYGSPLHF
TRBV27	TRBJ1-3	CASRDTTSGNTIYF
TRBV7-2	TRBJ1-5	CASSLTGNQPQHF
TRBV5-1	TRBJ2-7	CASSLGGGTALYEQYF
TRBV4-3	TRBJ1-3	CASSPTGSSSGNTIYF
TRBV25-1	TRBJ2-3	CASSEGTGVTDTQYF
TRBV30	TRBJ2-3	CAWKAGLAQNHTQYF
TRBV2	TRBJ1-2	CASVRDSRNYGYTF
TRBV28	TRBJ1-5	CASSFDSDSQPQHF
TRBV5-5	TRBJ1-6	CASSTTGLNSPLHF
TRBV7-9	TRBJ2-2	CASSLLNTGELFF
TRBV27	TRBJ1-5	CASSLWGGEKQPQHF
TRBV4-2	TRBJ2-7	CASSLNIWIAGAYYEQYF